The source of this TCR beta chain is a study of response to subunit inactivated influenza vaccine. Overall study findings and caveats: The authors put forward the suggestion that each seasonal influenza vaccination may bring in only a limited number of new T cells.

V was pared by 0 bases and J by 7 bases, with 7 bases of the junction left unmatched. CDR3 size: 15 residues. The germline V gene encodes CDR1 MGHRA and CDR2 YSYEKL. TCRdb processed the RT-PCR reads anew with MiXCR; each CDR3 protein has one entry. The table includes hundreds of thousands of distinct CDR3 sequences, 7.6% detected once. This clonotype was counted at least ten times. Its antigen is currently unknown. The sample was PBMCs from blood, taken around 2 years after vaccination. This chain uses TRBV4-1 with TRBJ2-7, with 9 bases aligning to TRBD1. The clonotype was recovered from a man between 50 and 69 years old who received an inactivated influenza vaccine. CDR3 loop: CASSQDDNRGREQYF. CDR3 coding DNA: TGCGCCAGCAGCCAAGATGATAACAGGGGGCGGGAGCAGTACTTC.